This T cell receptor (beta chain) was recovered during a study of CD8+CD57+ T cells in acquired aplastic anemia. Study at large: Yields of DNA that came from sorted CD4+ and CD8+ cells averaged about 3 ug. Healthy donors had, on average, around 11 million reads for their CD4+ cells. Study findings and constraints: Common to patients and controls were about 31 CD8+ CDR3 sequences. Simpson's diversity of CD8+ cells was not significantly different in patients compared with controls.

Profiling that covered TCR beta VDJ and CDR3 relied on genomic DNA as its template. TCRdb analysed the reads with MiXCR anew, one entry per CDR3 protein. Of approximately 380,000 distinct CDR3 sequences in the sample, about two thirds were seen once. Concerning this clonotype: What it binds is unknown.

V lost 6 bases to trimming and J lost 1 base; unmatched junction nucleotides: 7. CDR3 length: 16 residues. CDR1 is LGHNT, CDR2 FRNRAP, per germline. The TCR originated in a human donor in good health, serving as a control. The sample consisted of sorted CD4+, CD8+, or CD8+CD57+ T cells (not recorded which) from PBMCs. The chain combines TRBV12-5 with TRBJ2-5, with 11 bases matching TRBD1. The CDR3 DNA reads TGTGCTAGTGGCCTGCGGACAGGGGGCGGCCAAGAGACCCAGTACTTC. Translation gives CASGLRTGGGQETQYF.